This TCR beta chain was recorded in a study of T-cell reconstitution after alpha-beta-depleted transplantation in children. Germline V lookup: CDR1 SGHDT, CDR2 YYEEEE. Between the trimmed V and J ends, which lost 3 bases and 4 bases, there was a span of 14 bases. This CDR3 is built from 14 residues. It was with unique molecular identifiers that the TCRbeta library was prepared. TCRdb reprocessed the PCR reads via MiXCR and lists one record per CDR3 protein. This sample has a few hundred thousand distinct CDR3 sequences; almost 10% occur once, and the top ten carry over 9%. This clonotype was picked up a small number of times.

The sequence was collected from a human donor who donated a stem cell graft to a child with SCID. The chain employs TRBV5-6 and TRBJ2-7; D perhaps matches TRBD1 (7 bases). The sample was PBMCs from the stem cell graft donor, taken from the stem cell graft. The CDR3 nucleotides are TGTGCCAGCAGCTGGGGGGACAGTTTGTACGAGCAGTACTTC. Translating gives CASSWGDSLYEQYF.